The TCR beta chain described here comes from a study of blood T cell repertoires in COVID-19. Study as a whole: Spain, Italy and the United States supplied samples that represented acute and convalescent COVID-19. Nucleic acid was either cDNA or gDNA, and it came from T cells, B-cell-depleted T cells, or PBMCs.

The CDR3 extends over 16 amino acids. The germline gives CDR1 SGDLS, CDR2 YYNGEE. The J segment lost 0 bases and the V segment lost 4 bases, leaving 5 bases of the junction unmatched. In the authors' methods: How many nucleated cells were present was estimated from reference gene primer amplification. Assay used: immunoSEQ multiplex PCR; TCRdb lists only in-frame clones, some missing. V, J and clone size are taken as reported in that table, and D and trimming were inferred from the DNA itself. The data show some 110,000 clones, about nine tenths seen once. The sample consisted of peripheral blood. The genes are TRBV9 and TRBJ2-2; 8 positions match TRBD1. The TCR originated in a human donor with active COVID-19. The donor label of this sample is uncertain. The CDR3 region is CASSPRDRSNTGELFF. As DNA, the CDR3 is TGTGCCAGCAGCCCCCGGGACAGGTCGAACACCGGGGAGCTGTTTTTT.